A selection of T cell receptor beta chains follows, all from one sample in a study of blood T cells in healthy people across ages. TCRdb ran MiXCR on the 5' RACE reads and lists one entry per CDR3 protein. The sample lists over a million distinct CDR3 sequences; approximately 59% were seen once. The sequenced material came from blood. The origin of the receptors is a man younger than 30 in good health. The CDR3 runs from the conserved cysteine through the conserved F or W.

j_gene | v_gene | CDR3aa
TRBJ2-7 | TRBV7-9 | CASSKAGIGYEQYF
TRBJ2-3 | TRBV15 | CATSRDGTPSTDTQYF
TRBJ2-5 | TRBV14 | CASSQDLGGTETQYF
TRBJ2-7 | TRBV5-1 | CASSLALRGGNEQYF
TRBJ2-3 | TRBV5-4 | CASSFGLEANTQYF
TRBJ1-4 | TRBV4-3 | CASSRRLVGTGGADEKLFF
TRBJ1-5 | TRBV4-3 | CASSQDGGRVYSNQPQHF
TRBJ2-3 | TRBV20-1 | CSASSLLKPDTQYF
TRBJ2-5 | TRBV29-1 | CSAAEGETQYF
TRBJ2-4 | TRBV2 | CASSGFGDGIQYF
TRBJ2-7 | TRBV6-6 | CASSYGRDEQYF
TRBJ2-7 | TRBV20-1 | CSAYGQGSYEQYF
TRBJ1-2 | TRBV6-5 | CASSYSRKGVLGGYTF
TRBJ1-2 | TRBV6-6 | CASIVDRGLEGNYGYTF
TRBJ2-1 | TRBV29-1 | CSVEDNYNEQFF
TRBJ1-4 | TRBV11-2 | CASSRTGGSNEKLFF
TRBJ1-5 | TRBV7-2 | CASDGGHSNQPQHF
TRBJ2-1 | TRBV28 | CASSLHPRDPNEQFF
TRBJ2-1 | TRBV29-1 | CSAGGRTYNEQFF
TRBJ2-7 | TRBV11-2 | CASSLGSPMGAGYEQYF
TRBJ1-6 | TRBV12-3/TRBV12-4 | CASSRGTGGRNSPLHF
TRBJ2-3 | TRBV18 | CASSSNRGADTQYF